These 22 T cell receptor beta chains were sequenced from one sample in a study of blood T cell repertoires in COVID-19. Data came from immunoSEQ multiplex PCR; TCRdb stores just in-frame clones and leaves some out. The sample holds 300,000 to 350,000 clones, about 88% seen once. What was sequenced was PBMCs or T cells enriched from blood (not recorded which). Every receptor here comes from a woman in her thirties who had recovered from COVID-19.

CDR3 bases: TGTGCCAGGGGCAGGGGCGGTGGATACGAGCAGTACTTC. Translated, it gives CARGRGGGYEQYF. V and J are TRBV2 and TRBJ2-7; tentatively, D is TRBD1 (6 bases). V was pared by 9 bases and J by 4 bases, with 16 bases between. The CDR3 totals 13 residues. Germline CDR1 SNHLY, CDR2 FYNNEI.

V is TRBV19 and J is TRBJ1-2; D is perhaps TRBD1 (6 bases). The germline V gene has CDR1 LNHDA and CDR2 SQIVND (reference sequence). The CDR3 spans 15 residues. Trimming left V 3 bases short and J 7 bases short, with 18 bases between. CDR3 nucleotides: TGTGCCAGTAGTATTAGAACGGGGCAGGGGAGTGGCTACACCTTC. Translated: CASSIRTGQGSGYTF.

V is TRBV5-1 and J is TRBJ2-1, with TRBD1 matching 9 bases. Germline trimming cut 4 bases from V and 3 bases from J; bases unmatched to any gene: 5. This CDR3 spans 15 amino acids. Germline CDR1 reads SGHRS; CDR2 reads YFSETQ. For the CDR3, the DNA is TGCGCCAGCAGCGCGGGACAGGGAGGCTACAATGAGCAGTTCTTC. This gives the protein CASSAGQGGYNEQFF.

As DNA, the CDR3 is TGTGCCAGCAGTTTAGACAGGGCGGGAGAAAAACTGTTTTTT. This translates into CASSLDRAGEKLFF. The J gene is TRBJ1-4, the V gene TRBV27, with 7 positions matching TRBD1. The CDR3 has 14 amino acids. V was pared by 2 bases and J by 8 bases, with 5 bases of the junction left unmatched. Germline lookup yields CDR1 MNHEY and CDR2 SMNVEV (reference sequence).

J is TRBJ2-1 and V is TRBV4-3; D is undetermined. Trimming shortened V by 4 bases and J by 4 bases, and 8 bases separated the two germline ends. Germline V CDR1 and CDR2: LGHNA, YSLEER. The CDR3 totals 13 residues. In DNA, the CDR3 is TGCGCCAGCAGCCCCGAGATTTACAATGAGCAGTTCTTC. The encoded protein is CASSPEIYNEQFF.

The chain links TRBV7-9 to TRBJ2-6, with D possibly TRBD2 on 5 matching bases. The CDR3 consists of 16 residues. CDR1 and CDR2 from the germline V gene are SEHNR and FQNEAQ (reference sequence). Trimming stripped 1 base from V and 4 bases from J, with 11 bases between. This chain's CDR3 is CASSLVLGRGANVLTF. For the CDR3, the DNA is TGTGCCAGCAGCTTAGTCCTGGGGAGAGGGGCCAACGTCCTGACTTTC.

The chain links TRBV5-1 to TRBJ2-2; D possibly corresponds to TRBD1 (6 bases). The germline CDR1 and CDR2 sequences are SGHRS and YFSETQ. The CDR3 length is 16 residues. Trimming removed 0 bases at V and 4 bases at J, with 13 bases between. The chain's CDR3 is CASSLAPTGSTGELFF. The CDR3 DNA reads as TGCGCCAGCAGCTTGGCCCCCACAGGGTCCACCGGGGAGCTGTTTTTT.

This chain's CDR3 is CASSLWTEGEKLFF. As DNA, the CDR3 is TGTGCCAGCAGTTTATGGACAGAAGGGGAAAAACTGTTTTTT. The V gene is TRBV28, the J gene TRBJ1-4, with D perhaps matching TRBD1 (5 bases). The CDR3 has 14 residues. The V gene lost 0 bases and the J gene lost 8 bases, with 10 bases spanning the gap. The germline gives CDR1 MDHEN, CDR2 SYDVKM.

With regard to this clone: Other nucleotide sequences from this sample produce the same CDR3. The chain uses TRBV12-3 or TRBV12-4 and TRBJ2-7, with a weak D call TRBD2 (6 bases). The CDR3 sequence is 12 residues long. Trimming shortened V by 6 bases and J by 4 bases, and 10 bases separated the two germline ends. As DNA, the CDR3 is TGTGCCAGCAGCCCTGGAGGGTACGAGCAGTACTTC. Translated: CASSPGGYEQYF.

The DNA of the CDR3 is TGTGCCAGCAGCGTAGCTACAGGGGGTAGCTCCAATGAGCAGTTCTTC. Encoded protein: CASSVATGGSSNEQFF. The rearrangement uses TRBV9 and TRBJ2-1; 8 nucleotides align to TRBD1. The trim removed 0 bases at V and 6 bases at J, leaving 8 bases unmatched. Germline lookup yields CDR1 SGDLS and CDR2 YYNGEE. CDR3 size: 16 residues.

This clone showed up just once. This chain uses TRBV27 with TRBJ1-1, with TRBD1 as a possible D gene (5 bases). The germline V and J ends were trimmed by 6 bases and 7 bases, with 12 bases remaining between them. Germline V gene sequence: CDR1 MNHEY, CDR2 SMNVEV (reference sequence). CDR3 length equals 12 residues. CDR3 residues: CASSTPGDEAFF. The CDR3 DNA follows: TGTGCCAGCAGCACCCCGGGGGATGAAGCTTTCTTT.

V usage is TRBV14 and J usage is TRBJ1-1, with a tentative D call TRBD1 (6 bases). The length of the CDR3 is 13 residues. V was pared by 3 bases and J by 4 bases, with 9 bases between. Germline V CDR1 and CDR2: SGHDN, FVKESK. The CDR3 bases are TGTGCCAGCAGCCAGGGGACAACCACTGAAGCTTTCTTT. This gives the protein CASSQGTTTEAFF.

The genes are TRBV18 and TRBJ2-5, with unresolved D. V dropped 3 bases and J dropped 7 bases, with 15 bases sitting between them. The length of the CDR3 is 14 residues. Germline V CDR1 and CDR2: KGHSH, LQKENI. The CDR3 DNA sequence: TGTGCCAGCTCACCCCGCGGAGATACGGGGACCCAGTACTTC. This encodes CASSPRGDTGTQYF.

The CDR3 bases are TGTGCCAGCAGCGTGGGACAGGGGGAGACTGAAGCTTTCTTT. Amino acids: CASSVGQGETEAFF. This chain joins TRBV9 and TRBJ1-1, with TRBD1 identical over 11 bases. V lost 2 bases and J lost 5; bases outside the gene matches: 2. This CDR3 contains 14 residues. CDR1 and CDR2 from the germline V gene are SGDLS and YYNGEE.

The CDR3 spells CASSPTTGEETQYF. The DNA for the CDR3 is TGTGCCAGCAGCCCAACGACAGGGGAAGAGACCCAGTACTTC. The J gene is TRBJ2-5, the V gene TRBV7-9; 8 bases fit TRBD1. V was clipped by 5 bases and J by 3 bases; unmatched bases: 5. Germline V gives CDR1 SEHNR, CDR2 FQNEAQ (reference sequence). CDR3 length: 14 residues.

V and J are TRBV5-4 and TRBJ2-7, with 9 bases aligning to TRBD1. Per germline, CDR1 SGHNT and CDR2 YYREEE (reference sequence). The CDR3 sequence is 15 residues long. V lost 4 bases and J lost 5; bases outside the gene matches: 10. The CDR3 reads CASSDRDRDVHEQYF. In nucleotides, the CDR3 is TGTGCCAGCAGCGACCGGGACAGGGATGTCCACGAGCAGTACTTC.

This chain joins TRBV4-2 and TRBJ2-7, with 11 bases fitting TRBD2. Germline V gene lookup returns CDR1 LGHNA and CDR2 YNFKEQ. The CDR3 is made up of 16 amino acids. The V gene end was trimmed by 4 bases and the J gene end by 0 bases; junction bases not matched to a gene: 5. The CDR3 here is CASSPMLAGGSYEQYF. CDR3 DNA: TGTGCCAGCAGCCCTATGCTAGCGGGGGGCTCCTACGAGCAGTACTTC.

The chain has TRBV14 and TRBJ2-3; D remains ambiguous. Trimming left V 4 bases short and J 1 base short, with 15 bases between. The germline CDR1 and CDR2 sequences are SGHDN and FVKESK. The CDR3 loop spans 16 amino acids. The chain's CDR3 is CASSPIRRGGTDTQYF. The CDR3 DNA follows: TGTGCCAGCAGCCCCATCCGGCGAGGAGGCACAGATACGCAGTATTTT.

This sequence joins TRBV19 and TRBJ1-2, with D tentatively TRBD1 (6 bases). V lost 5 bases to trimming and J lost 0 bases, with 22 bases between them. Germline V gives CDR1 LNHDA, CDR2 SQIVND (reference sequence). The CDR3 runs 18 residues. This CDR3 is CASSPHLGQPDPNYGYTF. CDR3 nucleotides: TGTGCCAGTAGTCCTCATCTTGGACAGCCAGACCCTAACTATGGCTACACCTTC.

This clone showed up just once. The rearrangement joins TRBV28 to TRBJ1-5, with TRBD1 matching 9 bases. Germline loops: CDR1 MDHEN, CDR2 SYDVKM. With 6 bases clipped from V and 6 bases from J, the junction kept 12 bases outside the gene matches. The CDR3 extends over 16 amino acids. Here the CDR3 reads CASRLTGGAGSQPQHF. CDR3 nucleotide sequence: TGTGCCAGCAGATTAACAGGGGGCGCGGGGTCTCAGCCCCAGCATTTT.

The rearrangement uses TRBV18 and TRBJ2-3; D unclear. The V and J ends lost 1 base and 0 bases respectively, with 11 bases between them. In germline, CDR1 is KGHSH, CDR2 LQKENI. The length of the CDR3 is 16 residues. The CDR3 nucleotides are TGTGCCAGCTCACCACTATCCAGACTTAGCACAGATACGCAGTATTTT. Translation gives CASSPLSRLSTDTQYF.

The chain employs TRBV30 and TRBJ1-5, with 8 bases that match TRBD1. CDR1 GTSNPN and CDR2 SVGIG come from the germline V gene (reference sequence). The CDR3 runs to 16 residues. V lost 2 bases to trimming and J lost 1 base; unmatched junction nucleotides: 7. CDR3 region: CAWSSIGQGSNQPQHF. The DNA of the CDR3 is TGTGCCTGGAGTAGTATTGGACAGGGAAGCAATCAGCCCCAGCATTTT.